This T cell receptor beta chain was identified during a study of cytomegalovirus exposure and HLA in healthy donors (dated by TCRdb to the late 2010s). Background on the whole study: In an earlier analysis of about 560 of the donors, 276 Gb of sequence data and 120 million or so unique TCR beta sequences from 180 million or so T cells were reported. About 280 gigabases of sequencing data and 70 million to 85 million unique TCR sequences were included in an early release covering roughly 600 HLA-typed donors. Of the roughly 410 genotyped donors, over 80% were placed in the genetic ancestry cluster associated with self-reported Caucasian donors. The aim of the study was to test whether cataloging public T cell receptors could identify signatures of past pathogen exposure. The study profiled the T cell repertoires of about 640 subjects by immunosequencing and related them to cytomegalovirus serostatus. In addition to the first cohort of 666 subjects, a separate validation cohort of 100 to 150 different subjects was used. To predict cytomegalovirus infection status, the study brought together high-throughput TCR immunosequencing, statistical association of individual TCRs with disease status, and machine learning. A later analysis re-analyzed previously published TCR beta repertoires from roughly 690 donors and added high-resolution HLA genotyping to study TCR occurrence patterns. The later analysis used no new phenotypic data to find candidate immune exposures, relying instead on TCR beta sequences and their occurrence across donors. In an earlier analysis of about 590 of the donors, high-throughput TCR beta sequencing was used to judge whether each TCR beta V gene segment behaved as functional or pseudogenic. Donor age, sex, ethnicity and CMV serostatus were collected together with the repertoire data. A later genetic analysis took genome-wide SNP genotypes for about three fifths of the 666 donors and used that subset as a discovery cohort. All discovery cohort repertoires had been generated on a single sequencing platform. HLA typing covered class I and class II loci at four-digit resolution. Typing coverage differed by locus: A, B, C, DRB1 and DQB1 were typed in about 620-630 donors, DQA1 in 500 to 550, DPA1 in approximately 610, and DPB1 in about 450. Because of strong linkage in the cohort, roughly five DR-DQ haplotypes were treated as single units for association and clustering. Among some 410 genotyped donors of the cohort, an average of around 250,000 unique TCR beta nucleotide sequences was sequenced per donor, of which about 20% were non-productive.

The CDR3 runs 17 amino acids, cysteine and phenylalanine included. The retained sequence is limited to the CDR3, 51 bases, with the frame set at the first base. V was cut back by 2 bases and J by 0 bases, leaving a gap of 13 bases between them. CDR1 and CDR2, per the germline V gene, are SGHNT and YENEEA. In total, roughly 710 healthy bone marrow donors made up the cohort. At the time of sampling, all cohort members were nominally healthy, though unrecorded immune exposures were likely present. The donor was CMV seropositive and belonged to the group of about 290 seropositive cohort members. A peripheral blood sample was provided by each donor, and peripheral blood mononuclear cells were used for TCR beta sequencing. Genomic DNA was extracted from the blood cell samples with the Qiagen DNeasy Blood Extraction Kit. General study outcomes and caveats: In vitro tests confirmed that a few of the cytomegalovirus-associated TCR beta chains recognize cytomegalovirus antigens. According to the authors, the approach could potentially be generalized to other disease states and immunological phenotypes. A later genetic analysis associated a missense DCLRE1C variant with V-gene and J-gene trimming of TCR beta chains, and an independent cohort replicated the association. In a later analysis, TCR association rates were found to vary across HLA loci, with the most associated TCRs seen for DRB1 alleles and the fewest for HLA-C alleles. A further reported finding was that TCR beta sequences accurately predicted the HLA-A and HLA-B alleles for most subjects in the first cohort. The study gave a list of 150 to 200 TCR beta chains associated with cytomegalovirus. The classifier was reported to diagnose cytomegalovirus status with high specificity and sensitivity in both the original and validation cohorts. Some IMGT-functional V segments, including TRBV6-2 and TRBV6-3, could not be distinguished by the 87-base-pair reads and were therefore excluded. Because HLA typing was unavailable for some donors at each locus, only the typed subset was used in association tests. In an earlier analysis of some 500 of the donors, most TCR beta V segments appeared in productive rearrangements about 87% or about 30% of the time, broadly matching IMGT annotations. Across donors, most TCR sequences were observed very rarely, whereas some public TCRs were present in many individuals. Linkage disequilibrium might explain the correlated functional status among segregating V segments, but an unknown experimental factor could not be ruled out. A later analysis found that most CMV-associated TCR beta chains appeared HLA-restricted, with HLA associations seemingly driven largely by CMV exposure. A later analysis associated 16,951 TCR beta sequences with specific HLA alleles at a false discovery rate of 0.05. Sequencing depth was assumed to be roughly uniform across donors in the presence/absence analyses, though that assumption may not hold. The earlier analysis of nearly 600 of the donors excluded roughly 16 rarely observed V segments, including chromosome 9 orphons, because counts were too low. A group of highly shared sequence variants was considered likely to be a technical artifact of the sequencing pipeline. According to a later analysis, parvovirus B19, influenza, CMV and Epstein-Barr virus appeared linked to several top co-occurrence clusters. When HLA alleles, especially DR and DQ, strongly co-occurred, attributing TCR associations to individual alleles was difficult. In this cohort, only TCR beta chains were sequenced, and detectable features were limited by the absence of alpha or paired-chain data. Compared with the approximately 720-donor mean, donors in an Asian-associated ancestry cluster had fewer N-insertions in productive TCRs, according to a later genetic analysis. The only immune exposure information available for the cohort was CMV serostatus. In a later analysis, HLA-associated TCR beta chains showed more clonal expansion and lower generation probabilities than non-associated chains that were equally common.

As concerns this clone: Its antigen has not been determined. It has no much larger one-base neighbor in the sample; base qualities were not kept.

The library came from the immunoSEQ multiplex PCR assay. A mixture of 60 forward primers for TCR Vbeta segments and 13 reverse primers for TCR Jbeta segments was used in the multiplex PCR. The CDR3 region of rearranged TCR beta genes was amplified from genomic DNA by a multiplex PCR assay. The Illumina HiSeq System was used to sequence the amplified TCR beta libraries as 87-base-pair reads. The authors' analysis ran thus. A later analysis tallied roughly 76 million unique TCR beta chains across the 650 to 750 repertoires, and about 10 million of those chains were shared by two or more donors. Raw reads were error-corrected and collapsed into unique sequences with a nearest-neighbor algorithm that merged closely related sequences to remove PCR and sequencing errors. V, D and J gene segments were assigned by aligning CDR3 sequences to IMGT reference sequences. For a sequence to be retained, a match of at least six nucleotides was required to both a V gene segment and a J gene segment. A rearrangement was called productive if the CDR3 had no stop codons and remained in frame with V and J, and every other rearrangement was called non-productive. Following IMGT convention, CDR3 was defined as the stretch from the second conserved V-encoded cysteine to the conserved J-encoded phenylalanine. In an earlier analysis of just under 600 of the donors, sequences lacking an unambiguous match to a single V gene segment were excluded. In an earlier analysis of 450 to 700 of the donors, V segments were called functional above 56.7% productive rearrangements and were called segregating when the between-donor standard deviation exceeded 5%. A statistical classification framework was built to diagnose cytomegalovirus status from the catalog of TCR beta chain sequences. In a later analysis, TCR nucleotide sequences were compared against IMGT/GENE-DB human TR gene sequences so that V and J genes could be assigned. Using the TCRdist pipeline, a later analysis assigned CDR3 sequences along with most-parsimonious VDJ recombination scenarios. A later analysis defined each TCR beta chain by its CDR3 amino acid sequence plus V-gene family, and excluded reads lacking a unique V-gene family. In a later analysis, some 600 highly shared, low-generation-probability nucleotide sequences were removed to address suspected cross-contamination and a sequencing artifact. A later analysis calculated a clonal expansion index for each public chain from normalized within-repertoire ranks of inferred template counts. Generation probabilities in a later analysis came from a VDJ recombination model fitted to out-of-frame rearrangements, and those results were checked against IGoR. A later analysis scored TCR-TCR, TCR-HLA and TCR-CMV co-occurrence with hypergeometric tests, applying a repertoire-size bias correction to TCR pairs. To estimate false discovery rates, a later analysis permuted the HLA or CMV assignments 20 times. In a later analysis, co-occurring TCRs were grouped using DBSCAN, and TCRdist sequence similarity was added for clustering within HLA-allele-positive subsets. Repertoires with fewer than 30,000 or more than 120,000 public chains were left out of co-occurrence clustering, as were about 5 repertoires with anomalous nucleotide sharing. This is the immuneACCESS table as TCRdb keeps it, with only in-frame sequences that have V and J called. A part of the clones is gone; compared with another copy, unresolved V genes explain less than half, and the rest is unexplained. V and J calls and clone size are given by that table; D and trimming were obtained from the DNA. In all, the sample holds more than 75,000 clones, and around 74% of those were seen once. The ten largest clonotypes hold approximately 5.7% of the sample.

The sequence derives from a woman between 45 and 60 years old in good health and CMV-seropositive. Sequenced material: PBMCs. The rearrangement joined TRBV11-3 to TRBJ1-4, with an unclear D gene assignment. In nucleotides, the sequence is TGTGCCAGCAGCTTAATCATGTTCGGGGCAACTAATGAAAAACTGTTTTTT. It encodes CASSLIMFGATNEKLFF. The CDR3, completed at both ends by the reference TRBV11-3 and TRBJ1-4 genes, gives the full variable domain EAGVVQSPRYKIIEKKQPVAFWCNPISGHNTLYWYLQNLGQGPELLIRYENEEAVDDSQLPKDRFSAERLKGVDSTLKIQPAELGDSAVYLCASSLIMFGATNEKLFFGSGTQLSVL.